Each of the 27 T cell receptor beta chains below was sequenced from the same sample in a study of T cell changes during pregnancy in multiple sclerosis. The method was immunoSEQ multiplex PCR; TCRdb's version includes in-frame clones alone and lacks a portion of them. The sample yields around 60,000 clones, approximately 90% seen once. The sample here was peripheral blood, taken in the third trimester of pregnancy. These receptors came from a female donor in good health, enrolled as a control in a pregnancy study.

The chain combines TRBV5-4 with TRBJ2-5; 10 bases match TRBD1. J lost 5 bases, V lost 3 bases, and 4 bases had no gene match. In germline, CDR1 is SGHNT, CDR2 YYREEE (reference sequence). The CDR3 is made up of 14 amino acids. The CDR3 coding sequence is TGTGCCAGCAGCTCGCCGGGACAGGGGGAGACCCAGTACTTC. Protein product: CASSSPGQGETQYF.

This chain links TRBV9 with TRBJ1-2; 8 bases align to TRBD1. CDR3 length: 15 residues. The J segment lost 3 bases and the V segment lost 4 bases, leaving 8 bases of the junction unmatched. The germline CDR1 and CDR2 sequences are SGDLS and YYNGEE. As DNA, the CDR3 is TGTGCCAGCAGCCCCAAGGACAGGGCGGACTATGGCTACACCTTC. It translates to CASSPKDRADYGYTF.

The chain joins TRBV28 to TRBJ1-2; D is unresolved. CDR3 size: 12 residues. From germline, CDR1 is MDHEN and CDR2 SYDVKM. The V end lost 3 bases, the J end lost 4 bases, and 6 bases lay between the germline ends. The chain's CDR3 is CASSFIRYGYTF. Written as DNA, the CDR3 is TGTGCCAGCAGTTTTATCCGCTATGGCTACACCTTC.

This clone was recorded once. The chain combines TRBV27 with TRBJ2-7; TRBD1 matches 8 bases. Looked up from germline, CDR1 is MNHEY and CDR2 is SMNVEV (reference sequence). This CDR3 spans 15 amino acids. Trimming cost V 1 base and J 4 bases; bases outside gene matches: 6. CDR3 coding DNA: TGTGCCAGCAGTTTATATGGACAGGGTGCGTACGAGCAGTACTTC. Its translation is CASSLYGQGAYEQYF.

This clone was observed a single time. The genes are TRBV29-1 and TRBJ1-2; 8 positions agree with TRBD1. Trimming cost V 1 base and J 4 bases; bases outside gene matches: 5. The CDR3 runs to 14 residues. CDR1 SQVTM and CDR2 ANQGSEA come from the germline V gene. The CDR3 spells CSVEGTGTGYGYTF. For the CDR3, the DNA is TGCAGCGTTGAAGGAACCGGGACAGGCTATGGCTACACCTTC. The whole variable domain, remainder taken from reference TRBV29-1 and TRBJ1-2, is SAVISQKPSRDICQRGTSLTIQCQVDSQVTMMFWYRQQPGQSLTLIATANQGSEATYESGFVIDKFPISRPNLTFSTLTVSNMSPEDSSIYLCSVEGTGTGYGYTFGSGTRLTVV.

This rearrangement joins TRBV15 to TRBJ1-1, with 7 bases aligning to TRBD1. This CDR3 spans 15 amino acids. From germline, CDR1 is LNHNV and CDR2 YYDKDF (reference sequence). J lost 3 bases, V lost 9 bases, and 13 bases had no gene match. The CDR3 DNA reads TGTGCCACTTTTAACCAGGGGGGCAAGGACACTGAAGCTTTCTTT. Protein product: CATFNQGGKDTEAFF.

V is TRBV9 and J is TRBJ2-1; perhaps TRBD2 as D (5 bases). Looked up from germline, CDR1 is SGDLS and CDR2 is YYNGEE. The CDR3 has 13 residues. V lost 4 bases to trimming and J lost 4 bases, with 9 bases between them. CDR3 protein: CASSPGRYNEQFF. CDR3 nucleotides: TGTGCCAGCAGCCCGGGGAGATACAATGAGCAGTTCTTC.

This clone has a single count. The genes are TRBV9 and TRBJ2-7; TRBD2 matches at 15 bases. With V trimmed by 3 bases and J by 0 bases, 13 bases remained unmatched. Germline CDR1 SGDLS, CDR2 YYNGEE. This CDR3 spans 20 amino acids. The CDR3 sequence: CASSARRTSGRASSSYEQYF. DNA of the CDR3: TGTGCCAGCAGCGCTCGAAGGACTAGCGGGAGGGCCTCTAGCTCCTACGAGCAGTACTTC.

The chain combines TRBV7-9 with TRBJ2-2; a weak D match, TRBD1 (5 bases). CDR1 SEHNR and CDR2 FQNEAQ come from the germline V gene (reference sequence). The V gene lost 6 bases and the J gene lost 3 bases, with 17 bases spanning the gap. The CDR3 length is 16 residues. The CDR3 DNA reads TGTGCCAGCAGGCCCCTCCAAATCAGGGACACCGGGGAGCTGTTTTTT. This gives the protein CASRPLQIRDTGELFF.

The chain employs TRBV7-2 and TRBJ2-7; TRBD1 is a possible D gene (6 bases). With 1 base removed from V and 3 bases from J, the gap between germline ends came to 10 bases. The CDR3 extends over 14 amino acids. The germline V gene has CDR1 SGHTA and CDR2 FQGNSA. The chain's CDR3 is CASSLGTAYYEQYF. The DNA of the CDR3 is TGTGCCAGCAGCTTAGGGACAGCATACTACGAGCAGTACTTC.

J is TRBJ2-5 and V is TRBV7-2, with D possibly being TRBD2 (6 bases). The V end was cut by 0 bases, the J end by 2 bases, with 13 bases between. There are 16 residues in the CDR3. The germline CDR1 and CDR2 sequences are SGHTA and FQGNSA. The CDR3 nucleotides are TGTGCCAGCAGCTTAGCGGGAGGAGGAGGGCAAGAGACCCAGTACTTC. It translates to CASSLAGGGGQETQYF.

CDR3 DNA sequence: TGTGCCAGCAGCTTAAGGACTAGGAGTAAGACCCAGTACTTC. Translation: CASSLRTRSKTQYF. The chain employs TRBV7-2 and TRBJ2-5; 7 bases map to TRBD2. Unmatched junction bases numbered 6, after V lost 2 bases and J lost 6 bases. This CDR3 region has 14 residues. Germline CDR1 is SGHTA and CDR2 is FQGNSA. Full variable domain (outside the CDR3, taken from reference TRBV7-2 and TRBJ2-5): GAGVSQSPSNKVTEKGKDVELRCDPISGHTALYWYRQSLGQGLEFLIYFQGNSAPDKSGLPSDRFSAERTGGSVSTLTIQRTQQEDSAVYLCASSLRTRSKTQYFGPGTRLLVL.

V gene TRBV7-2 combines with J gene TRBJ1-2; D is undetermined. The germline CDR1 and CDR2 sequences are SGHTA and FQGNSA. The CDR3 contains 15 residues. Trimming took 5 bases from V and 3 from J, leaving 16 bases between them. The DNA for the CDR3 is TGTGCCAGCAGCCCCTACCCGGGGAGGGACTATGGCTACACCTTC. Protein sequence: CASSPYPGRDYGYTF.

This chain joins TRBV5-6 and TRBJ1-1; a weak D match, TRBD1 (6 bases). Trimming left V 1 base short and J 3 bases short, with 10 bases between. The CDR3 spans 14 residues. Germline CDR1 and CDR2: SGHDT and YYEEEE. The CDR3 nucleotides read TGTGCCAGCAGCTTGAGTGCAGGGGACACTGAAGCTTTCTTT. This codes for CASSLSAGDTEAFF.

The chain joins TRBV10-1 to TRBJ2-7; D is perhaps TRBD1 (5 bases). V shed 3 bases and J shed 2 bases, with 17 bases lying between them. This CDR3 region has 16 residues. The V gene's germline CDR1 is WNHNN and CDR2 SYGVQD (reference sequence). This chain's CDR3 is CASSEPRRVETYEQYF. The CDR3 nucleotides are TGCGCCAGCAGTGAACCCCGCAGGGTGGAAACCTACGAGCAGTACTTC.

V gene TRBV5-8 combines with J gene TRBJ2-1; 12 bases fit TRBD1. Trimming at V came to 3 bases and at J to 11 bases, leaving 3 bases not matched to a gene. There are 13 residues in the CDR3. CDR1 and CDR2 (germline): SGHTS, YDEGEE. The CDR3 here is CASSWDRGQKQFF. The CDR3 DNA reads as TGTGCCAGCAGCTGGGACAGGGGGCAAAAGCAGTTCTTC.

The J gene is TRBJ1-2, the V gene TRBV15; D is ambiguous. The CDR3 sequence is 12 residues long. Germline assignment: CDR1 LNHNV and CDR2 YYDKDF (reference sequence). V was trimmed by 0 bases and J by 7 bases, leaving 6 bases between them. The CDR3: CATSRDGSGYTF. The CDR3 bases are TGTGCCACCAGCAGAGATGGCTCTGGCTACACCTTC.

The genes are TRBV6-5 and TRBJ2-3; D perhaps matches TRBD1 (6 bases). The germline V gene encodes CDR1 MNHEY and CDR2 SVGAGI. The length of the CDR3 is 14 residues. The ends were cut back, 4 bases at V and 2 bases at J, with 10 bases in the middle. For the CDR3, the DNA is TGTGCCAGCAGTTTTCGACAGGTCACAGATACGCAGTATTTT. Translation gives CASSFRQVTDTQYF.

The chain is built from TRBV7-9 and TRBJ1-1; 10 bases are a match to TRBD1. V lost 4 bases and J lost 4; bases outside the gene matches: 15. Germline V gene lookup returns CDR1 SEHNR and CDR2 FQNEAQ (reference sequence). This CDR3 contains 18 residues. For the CDR3, the DNA is TGTGCCAGCAGCTCCCGGACAGGGGGTAAGTCCGATAGCACTGAAGCTTTCTTT. It codes for CASSSRTGGKSDSTEAFF.

V gene TRBV28 combines with J gene TRBJ1-1; perhaps TRBD1 as D (6 bases). Trimming removed 2 bases at V and 1 base at J, with 17 bases between. CDR1 and CDR2 from the germline V gene are MDHEN and SYDVKM. The CDR3 sequence is 17 residues long. The CDR3, as DNA: TGTGCCAGCAGTTTAACGGGGGGGGCGGGTGCGAACACTGAAGCTTTCTTT. Amino acids: CASSLTGGAGANTEAFF.

The rearrangement links TRBV19 to TRBJ1-4; no clear D. Germline V gives CDR1 LNHDA, CDR2 SQIVND (reference sequence). The V end was cut by 2 bases, the J end by 0 bases, with 4 bases between. The CDR3 contains 14 residues. This CDR3 reads CASSILATNEKLFF. The CDR3 nucleotides are TGTGCCAGTAGTATACTAGCAACTAATGAAAAACTGTTTTTT.

The chain joins TRBV5-1 to TRBJ2-1; D perhaps matches TRBD2 (6 bases). V was trimmed by 4 bases and J by 9 bases, leaving 11 bases between them. Germline V lookup: CDR1 SGHRS, CDR2 YFSETQ. The CDR3 has 12 residues. DNA of the CDR3: TGCGCCAGCAGCGGAGGGGAACTTGAGCAGTTCTTC. Protein sequence: CASSGGELEQFF.

The chain combines TRBV5-6 with TRBJ2-5; a possible D gene is TRBD1 (6 bases). V was clipped by 4 bases and J by 0 bases, with 7 bases between them. The CDR3 contains 13 residues. Looked up from germline, CDR1 is SGHDT and CDR2 is YYEEEE. CDR3 region: CASSHRDQETQYF. The CDR3, as DNA: TGTGCCAGCAGCCACAGGGACCAAGAGACCCAGTACTTC.

The rearrangement joins TRBV2 to TRBJ1-4; 10 bases map to TRBD1. The germline V gene has CDR1 SNHLY and CDR2 FYNNEI. V lost 5 bases to trimming and J lost 7 bases; unmatched junction nucleotides: 4. The CDR3 consists of 14 residues. The DNA of the CDR3 is TGTGCCAGCAGTCGACAGGGGGCCGGTGAAAAACTGTTTTTT. Translating it yields CASSRQGAGEKLFF.

This clone has a single count. This sequence joins TRBV6-5 and TRBJ1-3; a weak D match, TRBD1 (5 bases). Germline CDR1 is MNHEY and CDR2 is SVGAGI. Trimming left V 2 bases short and J 4 bases short, with 15 bases between. CDR3 length: 16 amino acids. CDR3 DNA: TGTGCCAGCAGTTACGGTCATCGGCAGGGCGGAAACACCATATATTTT. Its protein product is CASSYGHRQGGNTIYF.

This chain uses TRBV9 with TRBJ2-7; 11 nucleotides line up with TRBD2. The germline CDR1 and CDR2 sequences are SGDLS and YYNGEE. V shed 2 bases, J shed 6 bases, and the junction held 10 bases outside the gene matches. The CDR3 is made up of 16 amino acids. In DNA, the CDR3 is TGTGCCAGCAGCGTCACGTATAGCGGGGGGGCGGCCGAGCAGTACTTC. Encoded protein: CASSVTYSGGAAEQYF. Full variable domain (missing parts from reference TRBV9 and TRBJ2-7): DSGVTQTPKHLITATGQRVTLRCSPRSGDLSVYWYQQSLDQGLQFLIQYYNGEERAKGNILERFSAQQFPDLHSELNLSSLELGDSALYFCASSVTYSGGAAEQYFGPGTRLTVT.

V is TRBV2 and J is TRBJ1-2, with 11 bases lining up with TRBD1. Germline lookup yields CDR1 SNHLY and CDR2 FYNNEI. The trim removed 4 bases at V and 0 bases at J, leaving 4 bases unmatched. The CDR3 consists of 16 residues. The CDR3 coding sequence is TGTGCCAGCAGTGGAGGACAGGGGGCCTCTAACTATGGCTACACCTTC. Protein sequence: CASSGGQGASNYGYTF.